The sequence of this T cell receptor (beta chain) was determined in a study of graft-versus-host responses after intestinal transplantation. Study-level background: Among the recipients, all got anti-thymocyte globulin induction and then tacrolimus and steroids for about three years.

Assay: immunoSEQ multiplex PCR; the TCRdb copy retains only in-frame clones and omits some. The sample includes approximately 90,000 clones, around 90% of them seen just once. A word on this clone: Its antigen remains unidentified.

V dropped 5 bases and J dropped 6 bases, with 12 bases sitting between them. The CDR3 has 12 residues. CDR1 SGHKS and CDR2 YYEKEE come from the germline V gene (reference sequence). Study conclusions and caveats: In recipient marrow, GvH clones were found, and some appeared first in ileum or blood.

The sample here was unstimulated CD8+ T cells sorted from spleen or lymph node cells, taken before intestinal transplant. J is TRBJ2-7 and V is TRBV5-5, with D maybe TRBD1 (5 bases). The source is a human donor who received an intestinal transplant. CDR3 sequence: CASSLGLPEQYF. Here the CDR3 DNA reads TGTGCCAGCAGTCTGGGGCTGCCCGAGCAGTACTTC.